A selection of T cell receptor beta chains follows, all from one sample in a study of cytomegalovirus exposure and HLA in healthy donors. Only in-frame clones appear in the TCRdb table, and some are missing; sequencing was by immunoSEQ multiplex PCR. The data contain 200,000 to 250,000 clones, about 80% of them singletons. The material sequenced was PBMCs. These receptors all stem from a woman aged 40 to 50 in good health and CMV-seronegative. Both conserved end residues are part of each CDR3. The D gene is left open where the match is weak. Size is omitted from some rows. Given values are once, few, many or a class for expanded clones.

>TRBJ2-7|-|TRBD1|13|TRBV10-3
CAAGGDRGYEQYF
TGTGCCGCCGGGGGGGACAGGGGTTACGAGCAGTACTTC
>TRBJ1-1|-|-|12|TRBV5-5
CASSRGIAEAFF
TGTGCCAGCAGCCGGGGGATAGCTGAAGCTTTCTTT
>TRBJ2-7|-|-|15|TRBV4-1
CASSQDDSPSYEQYF
TGCGCCAGCAGCCAAGATGACAGCCCTTCCTACGAGCAGTACTTC
>TRBJ2-7|-|TRBD1|14|TRBV7-8
CASQLTGGVYEQYF
TGTGCCAGCCAGCTTACAGGGGGAGTCTACGAGCAGTACTTC
>TRBJ2-3|-|TRBD2|16|TRBV7-3
CASSPSRTSSTDTQYF
TGTGCCAGCAGCCCCTCCCGGACTAGCTCTACAGATACGCAGTATTTT
>TRBJ2-1|-|TRBD1|13|TRBV9
CASSDPGGDEQFF
TGTGCCAGCAGCGACCCAGGGGGCGATGAGCAGTTCTTC
>TRBJ1-1|-|-|13|TRBV7-7
CASSLDNLAEAFF
TGTGCTAGCAGCTTAGATAACTTGGCTGAAGCTTTCTTT
>TRBJ1-2|-|-|15|TRBV4-1
CASSQHRERLYGYTF
TGCGCCAGCAGCCAACACAGGGAGCGACTCTATGGCTACACCTTC
>TRBJ2-7|-|TRBD1|16|TRBV27
CASSLTTGTGVGEQYF
TGTGCCAGCAGTCTAACAACCGGGACAGGCGTCGGCGAGCAGTACTTC
>TRBJ1-1|-|-|14|TRBV5-1
CASSGWRGGTEAFF
TGCGCCAGCAGCGGGTGGAGGGGGGGTACTGAAGCTTTCTTT
>TRBJ1-1|-|-|14|TRBV28
CASSLIQEGTEAFF
TGTGCCAGCAGTTTAATCCAGGAGGGCACTGAAGCTTTCTTT
>TRBJ2-5|-|TRBD1|14|TRBV15
CATIPDRGRGTQYF
TGTGCCACCATCCCTGACAGGGGGCGAGGGACCCAGTACTTC
>TRBJ2-5|-|-|13|TRBV30
CAWSAQYQETQYF
TGTGCCTGGAGTGCTCAGTACCAAGAGACCCAGTACTTC
>TRBJ2-1|-|TRBD2|17|TRBV9
CASSVDATSGIYNEQFF
TGTGCCAGCAGCGTAGATGCGACTAGCGGAATCTACAATGAGCAGTTCTTC
>TRBJ2-7|-|-|14|TRBV19
CASSISDLEDEQYF
TGTGCCAGTAGTATCTCTGACCTAGAGGACGAGCAGTACTTC
>TRBJ1-3|-|-|16|TRBV6-5
CASSYSWTPPGNTIYF
TGTGCCAGCAGTTACTCCTGGACACCGCCAGGAAACACCATATATTTT
>TRBJ2-5|once|-|14|TRBV4-2
CASSQREGAETQYF
TGTGCCAGCAGCCAACGGGAGGGGGCAGAGACCCAGTACTTC
>TRBJ2-2|-|-|11|TRBV29-1
CSVRGAGELFF
TGCAGCGTCAGGGGGGCCGGGGAGCTGTTTTTT
>TRBJ1-6|-|TRBD1|16|TRBV28
CASSTRTGGAGSPLHF
TGTGCCAGCAGTACCAGGACAGGGGGCGCGGGTTCACCCCTCCACTTT
>TRBJ2-7|once|-|15|TRBV28
CASSSTSDFQIEQYF
TGTGCCAGCAGTTCGACCTCGGACTTTCAAATCGAGCAGTACTTC
>TRBJ2-3|-|TRBD2|16|TRBV7-2
CASSLIAGGPPDTQYF
TGTGCCAGCAGCCTCATAGCGGGGGGGCCTCCAGATACGCAGTATTTT
>TRBJ1-2|-|-|13|TRBV14
CASSQGRVGGYTF
TGTGCCAGCAGCCAAGGCAGGGTGGGAGGCTACACCTTC